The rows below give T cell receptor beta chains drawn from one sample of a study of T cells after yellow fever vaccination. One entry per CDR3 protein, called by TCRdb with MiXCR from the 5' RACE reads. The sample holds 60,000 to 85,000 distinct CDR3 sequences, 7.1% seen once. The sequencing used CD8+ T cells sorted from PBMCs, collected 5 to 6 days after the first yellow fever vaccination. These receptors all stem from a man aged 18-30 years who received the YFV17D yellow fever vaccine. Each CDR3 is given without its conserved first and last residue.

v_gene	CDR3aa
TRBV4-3	ASSHDRNTEAF
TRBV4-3	ASSQTSGGASDTQY
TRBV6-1	ASSEGIGADTQY
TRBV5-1	ASSSPGELF
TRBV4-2	ASSQDPIFGTGGYQETQY
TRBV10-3	AISESKGIKNQPQH
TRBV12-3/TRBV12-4	ASSLVGGPGTDTQY
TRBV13	ASSQGVVYEQY
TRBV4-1	ASSQEGARQPQH
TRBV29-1	SVEGHNTDTQY
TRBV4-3	ASSPSPYWNYGYT
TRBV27	ASSLYGTGELF
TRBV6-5	ASSLDRGRIYEQY
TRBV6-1	AGSGVTGSTDTQY
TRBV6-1	ASSDLRQMQETQY
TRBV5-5	ASSGDRRFQETQY
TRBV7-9	ASSPRGPNEQF
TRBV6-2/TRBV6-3	ASSRPDTQY
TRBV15	ATSADAGQILT
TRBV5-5	ASSPGLGSYGYT
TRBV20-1	SAIDRVGTGELF
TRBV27	ATPSYTGGELF
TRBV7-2	ASSPLGTQSYEQY
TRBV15	ATSRDPGGVGSPLH
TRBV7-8	ASSGGSYGYT
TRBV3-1	ASAGGTEAF